Following are 20 T cell receptor beta chains from one sample sequenced in a study of human T cells and chemical hapten exposure (TCRdb year 2021). The time point label of this sample denotes: patch test 1, 2 weeks after DPC sensitization. The label giving this sample's treatment or condition can be read as: therapeutic diphenylcyclopropenone sensitization with weekly scalp DPC. Libraries were made using RACE. Sequencing instrument: NextSeq 500. TCRdb reworked the public reads: Q25 trimming with fastp, MiXCR clone assembly, productive beta chains retained. Each entry is one CDR3 protein sequence, shown with its most common DNA and genes. This sample has under 450,000 distinct CDR3 sequences in its table, and 4.8% of those were observed once. Clones ranked in the top ten supply around 2% of the sample. Source: whole blood, taken in connection with sensitization to the hapten diphenylcyclopropenone (DPC). The receptors originated from a woman in her forties or fifties with alopecia areata. Some clones in this sample may be carry-over from other donors' samples.

The CDR3 loop is CSARLLAGGPSSYNEQFF. For the CDR3, the DNA is TGCAGTGCTAGACTACTAGCGGGGGGGCCCAGCTCCTACAATGAGCAGTTCTTC. The gene calls are TRBV20-1 and TRBJ2-1; TRBD2 agrees at 13 bases. CDR1 is DFQATT and CDR2 is SNEGSKA in the germline V gene (reference sequence). CDR3 length equals 18 residues. Trimming removed 2 bases from V and 0 bases from J; junction bases left unmatched: 7.

The rearrangement uses TRBV12-3 or TRBV12-4 and TRBJ2-3, with 7 positions matching TRBD1. V gave up 5 bases and J gave up 3 bases; unmatched junction bases: 17. This CDR3 has 18 residues. CDR3 sequence: CASSPRTGVGRRTDTQYF. The CDR3 DNA reads TGTGCCAGCAGTCCCCGCACAGGGGTTGGGCGGAGGACAGATACGCAGTATTTT.

This clonotype has a handful of counts. This rearrangement joins TRBV27 to TRBJ2-1; TRBD2 aligns across 10 bases. V lost 0 bases to trimming and J lost 8 bases; unmatched junction nucleotides: 1. In germline, CDR1 is MNHEY, CDR2 SMNVEV (reference sequence). The CDR3 spans 14 residues. The CDR3 loop is CASSLSLAGDEQFF. CDR3 DNA sequence: TGTGCCAGCAGTTTATCCCTAGCGGGGGATGAGCAGTTCTTC.

This clonotype was picked up many times. This sequence joins TRBV29-1 and TRBJ2-7; 9 bases line up with TRBD1. The CDR3 loop spans 12 amino acids. J gave up 5 bases and V 7 bases, and 6 bases lay outside the gene matches. In germline, CDR1 is SQVTM, CDR2 ANQGSEA. CDR3 in DNA: TGCAGCGCCGGGACAGGGATAAACGAGCAGTACTTC. Translation gives CSAGTGINEQYF.

This clonotype was detected many times. V usage is TRBV6-6 and J usage is TRBJ2-7; D is undetermined. V was trimmed by 8 bases and J by 9 bases, leaving 14 bases between them. Germline assignment: CDR1 MNHNY and CDR2 SVGAGI (reference sequence). The CDR3 is 11 amino acids. The CDR3, as DNA: TGTGCCAGCCGCTATGGGGTATTGCAGTACTTC. Protein sequence: CASRYGVLQYF.

The V and J genes are TRBV20-1 and TRBJ2-3; D gene ambiguous. The germline CDR1 and CDR2 sequences are DFQATT and SNEGSKA (reference sequence). V was trimmed by 8 bases and J by 1 base, leaving 10 bases between them. The CDR3 runs 12 residues. The CDR3 loop is CSPLGGTDTQYF. The CDR3, as DNA: TGCAGTCCGCTGGGCGGCACAGATACGCAGTATTTT.

A few counts support this clonotype. The rearrangement links TRBV2 to TRBJ2-5; tentatively, D is TRBD2 (5 bases). The germline V gene encodes CDR1 SNHLY and CDR2 FYNNEI. The CDR3 is 14 residues long. V lost 4 bases and J lost 1, with 10 bases in between. CDR3 in DNA: TGTGCCAGCAGTGTGAAGAGGGTCCAAGAGACCCAGTACTTC. Its protein is CASSVKRVQETQYF.

This clonotype has a count of ten or more. The J gene is TRBJ2-7, the V gene TRBV25-1, with unresolved D. The CDR3 is 11 residues long. CDR1 is MGHDK, CDR2 SYGVNS, per germline. Trimming removed 4 bases from V and 1 base from J, with 2 bases in between. The CDR3: CASSVSYEQYF. CDR3 in DNA: TGTGCCAGCAGTGTATCCTACGAGCAGTACTTC.

This clonotype occurred many times. V is TRBV7-9 and J is TRBJ1-4; 8 positions match TRBD1. Looked up from germline, CDR1 is SEHNR and CDR2 is FQNEAQ (reference sequence). The CDR3 is 14 amino acids. J lost 8 bases, V lost 5 bases, and 7 bases had no gene match. CDR3 DNA: TGTGCCAGCAGCCAGGGACAGGAGTTCGAAAAACTGTTTTTT. Translating gives CASSQGQEFEKLFF.

The chain has TRBV27 and TRBJ2-3, with D maybe TRBD2 (6 bases). CDR3 size: 16 residues. The germline V gene has CDR1 MNHEY and CDR2 SMNVEV (reference sequence). Trimming left V 2 bases short and J 0 bases short, with 12 bases between. DNA for the CDR3: TGTGCCAGCAGTTTAGGGTCTAGCGTTAGCACAGATACGCAGTATTTT. This translates into CASSLGSSVSTDTQYF.

This clonotype was seen at least ten times. The chain joins TRBV12-5 to TRBJ1-2; 8 bases align to TRBD1. The CDR3 runs 11 residues. The germline V gene has CDR1 LGHNT and CDR2 FRNRAP. The J segment lost 8 bases and the V segment lost 6 bases, leaving 2 bases of the junction unmatched. The CDR3 coding sequence is TGTGCTAGTGGGGACAGGGACGGCTACACCTTC. Protein product: CASGDRDGYTF.

This clonotype was seen many times. This sequence joins TRBV30 and TRBJ2-3; weak D call: TRBD2 (6 bases). CDR1 is GTSNPN and CDR2 is SVGIG in the germline V gene (reference sequence). Trimming shortened V by 2 bases and J by 14 bases, and 17 bases separated the two germline ends. The CDR3 contains 12 residues. The CDR3 region has the DNA TGTGCCTGGAGTCCTAGCGTCAATCCGGGGTATTTT. The encoded protein is CAWSPSVNPGYF.

This clonotype was observed at least ten times. The chain recombines TRBV20-1 with TRBJ2-7, with 7 bases aligning to TRBD1. The V gene's germline CDR1 is DFQATT and CDR2 SNEGSKA (reference sequence). Losses at the gene ends were 0 bases for V and 3 bases for J; bases not matched to a gene: 8. This CDR3 is built from 15 residues. This CDR3 is CSARDPTGQLYEQYF. The CDR3 bases are TGCAGTGCTAGAGATCCGACAGGGCAACTCTACGAGCAGTACTTC.

This clonotype was picked up many times. This chain links TRBV2 with TRBJ2-3; 9 positions match TRBD2. CDR1 and CDR2 from the germline V gene are SNHLY and FYNNEI. This CDR3 has 16 residues. V gave up 10 bases and J gave up 2 bases; unmatched junction bases: 13. This chain's CDR3 is CATPALAGVVTDTQYF. CDR3 bases: TGTGCCACCCCCGCCTTAGCGGGAGTGGTCACAGATACGCAGTATTTT.

This clonotype has just a few counts. This chain joins TRBV20-1 and TRBJ2-1; TRBD2 matches 13 bases. The CDR3 has 15 residues. V shed 1 base, J shed 10 bases, and the junction held 7 bases outside the gene matches. Germline V lookup: CDR1 DFQATT, CDR2 SNEGSKA (reference sequence). In DNA form, the CDR3 reads TGCAGTGCTAGAGTAACTAGCGGGAGGGCAAGGGAGCAGTTCTTC. This encodes CSARVTSGRAREQFF.

The chain carries TRBV5-1 and TRBJ2-2, with TRBD1 matching over 7 bases. CDR3 length: 15 amino acids. V shed 4 bases, J shed 6 bases, and the junction held 9 bases outside the gene matches. The germline CDR1 and CDR2 sequences are SGHRS and YFSETQ. This CDR3 is CASSQTGSEAGELFF. CDR3 bases: TGCGCCAGCAGCCAGACAGGGTCGGAGGCCGGGGAGCTGTTTTTT.

This clonotype was recorded a few times. The V and J genes are TRBV4-2 and TRBJ2-3, with a possible D match to TRBD1 (6 bases). This CDR3 contains 16 residues. Germline CDR1 is LGHNA and CDR2 is YNFKEQ. The V and J ends lost 0 bases and 3 bases respectively, with 13 bases between them. The CDR3 region is CASSQDMGAGTDTQYF. Written as DNA, the CDR3 is TGTGCCAGCAGCCAAGATATGGGGGCCGGAACAGATACGCAGTATTTT.

This clonotype has a count of ten or more. CDR3 DNA sequence: TGTGCCAGCATTTGGGGGCTCACAGATACGCAGTATTTT. This gives the protein CASIWGLTDTQYF. The V call is TRBV6-1, the J call TRBJ2-3, with a weak D call TRBD1 (6 bases). The CDR3 spans 13 residues. V dropped 7 bases and J dropped 2 bases, with 10 bases sitting between them. CDR1 is MNHNS, CDR2 SASEGT, per germline.

This clonotype was seen at least ten times. The rearrangement uses TRBV6-6 and TRBJ1-5; D is possibly TRBD1 (6 bases). The V gene's germline CDR1 is MNHNY and CDR2 SVGAGI (reference sequence). Trimming took 2 bases from V and 7 from J, leaving 15 bases between them. The CDR3 has 15 amino acids. The CDR3 loop reads CASSYPRGAKQPQHF. CDR3 DNA: TGTGCCAGCAGTTACCCGCGGGGGGCAAAGCAGCCCCAGCATTTT.

The chain links TRBV6-6 to TRBJ1-4, with 8 positions matching TRBD1. V gave up 5 bases and J gave up 8 bases; unmatched junction bases: 16. Germline CDR1 reads MNHNY; CDR2 reads SVGAGI (reference sequence). The length of the CDR3 is 17 residues. For the CDR3, the DNA is TGTGCCAGCAGTCCCGGACAGGGCGGAGTCGTAGAGGAAAAACTGTTTTTT. Its protein product is CASSPGQGGVVEEKLFF.